These T cell receptor beta chains were read from a single sample in a study of identical twins. TCRdb reprocessed the 5' RACE reads via MiXCR and lists one record per CDR3 protein. This table holds approximately 630,000 distinct CDR3 sequences, around 7.4% found once. In addition, the sample was reused for a study of yellow fever vaccine responses in identical twins.

What was sequenced was PBMCs. All receptors derive from a woman between 18 and 30 years old in good health. CDR3s leave out the opening cysteine and the closing phenylalanine or tryptophan. Fields, in order: V gene, J gene, CDR3 protein.

V gene: TRBV10-3; J gene: TRBJ2-3; CDR3 protein: ANSGTGTDTQY
V gene: TRBV12-3/TRBV12-4; J gene: TRBJ2-1; CDR3 protein: ASSLNTAGGNNYNEQF
V gene: TRBV27; J gene: TRBJ2-7; CDR3 protein: ASRLRTGDYEQY
V gene: TRBV4-1; J gene: TRBJ2-5; CDR3 protein: ASSQGPDQETQY
V gene: TRBV5-1; J gene: TRBJ2-3; CDR3 protein: ASSRDSDTDTQY
V gene: TRBV5-1; J gene: TRBJ2-1; CDR3 protein: ASSLGGTSGDNEQF
V gene: TRBV14; J gene: TRBJ2-7; CDR3 protein: ASSQGVRSYEQY
V gene: TRBV3-1; J gene: TRBJ1-1; CDR3 protein: ASSLTRWTEAF
V gene: TRBV28; J gene: TRBJ2-7; CDR3 protein: ASSLGTSGSDEQY
V gene: TRBV28; J gene: TRBJ2-2; CDR3 protein: ASSASGSQGTGELF
V gene: TRBV10-3; J gene: TRBJ2-5; CDR3 protein: AISESGRETQY
V gene: TRBV6-5; J gene: TRBJ2-1; CDR3 protein: ASSYPTSGSGYNEQF
V gene: TRBV6-5; J gene: TRBJ1-1; CDR3 protein: ASSYSGPPGLKRTEAF
V gene: TRBV7-9; J gene: TRBJ2-2; CDR3 protein: ASSPWRGQTGELF
V gene: TRBV10-3; J gene: TRBJ1-2; CDR3 protein: ATHRRDGYT
V gene: TRBV11-2; J gene: TRBJ2-2; CDR3 protein: ASSTYRTSGRRDNTGELF
V gene: TRBV20-1; J gene: TRBJ1-1; CDR3 protein: SARAKPGRKNTEAF
V gene: TRBV6-2/TRBV6-3; J gene: TRBJ1-6; CDR3 protein: ASSAVTAINSPLH
V gene: TRBV20-1; J gene: TRBJ1-1; CDR3 protein: SARRPEGTEAF
V gene: TRBV3-1; J gene: TRBJ2-1; CDR3 protein: ASSQAQRGDNEKF
V gene: TRBV29-1; J gene: TRBJ2-1; CDR3 protein: SVEDWGDTAYNEQF
V gene: TRBV5-1; J gene: TRBJ2-5; CDR3 protein: ASSLSLAGEETQY
V gene: TRBV11-2; J gene: TRBJ2-1; CDR3 protein: ASSLLRGPNEQF
V gene: TRBV7-9; J gene: TRBJ2-1; CDR3 protein: ASSFDLEQF
V gene: TRBV10-3; J gene: TRBJ2-1; CDR3 protein: ASRDGGAYNEQF
V gene: TRBV3-1; J gene: TRBJ2-2; CDR3 protein: ASSQTNTGELF
V gene: TRBV11-3; J gene: TRBJ2-2; CDR3 protein: ASSSTGTSNTGELF
V gene: TRBV11-2; J gene: TRBJ1-1; CDR3 protein: ASSKRETEAF
V gene: TRBV2; J gene: TRBJ2-1; CDR3 protein: ASSLGQGIDEQF
V gene: TRBV12-3/TRBV12-4; J gene: TRBJ1-5; CDR3 protein: ASSLVGQGTPQH
V gene: TRBV5-1; J gene: TRBJ2-5; CDR3 protein: VGQGHRETQY
V gene: TRBV10-2; J gene: TRBJ2-7; CDR3 protein: ASTGPGEQY
V gene: TRBV20-1; J gene: TRBJ2-5; CDR3 protein: SAKKQGGETQY
V gene: TRBV6-5; J gene: TRBJ2-3; CDR3 protein: ASSYAGTRDTQY
V gene: TRBV4-1; J gene: TRBJ1-4; CDR3 protein: ASGKRGNEKLF
V gene: TRBV12-3/TRBV12-4; J gene: TRBJ1-6; CDR3 protein: ASTKAVNSPLH
V gene: TRBV12-3/TRBV12-4; J gene: TRBJ2-4; CDR3 protein: ASSRDRKTIQY
V gene: TRBV7-3; J gene: TRBJ2-3; CDR3 protein: ASSFQSGPSTDTQY
V gene: TRBV6-1; J gene: TRBJ1-2; CDR3 protein: ASRSGTPTPRYT
V gene: TRBV5-1; J gene: TRBJ1-2; CDR3 protein: ASSLQAGGSYGYT
V gene: TRBV2; J gene: TRBJ1-5; CDR3 protein: ASSEALGRSQPQH
V gene: TRBV5-1; J gene: TRBJ2-1; CDR3 protein: ASSRGTGRSSYNEQF